This T cell receptor beta chain was captured by sequencing in a study of response to subunit inactivated influenza vaccine. The study, taken as a whole, reports: Researchers suggested that each seasonal influenza vaccination recruits few new T cells.

Remarks on this clonotype: Its specificity is unknown.

TCRdb called the RT-PCR reads again in MiXCR, with one record for every CDR3 protein. The sample lists roughly 650,000 distinct CDR3 sequences, less than 20% occurring once. This clonotype originated in a man aged 50 to 60 who received an inactivated influenza vaccine. This material consisted of PBMCs from blood, taken 12 days after vaccination.

The CDR3 DNA reads as TGTGCCAGCAGTGACTCAGGGATTCTCTCTGGAAACACCATATATTTT. This gives the protein CASSDSGILSGNTIYF. The chain combines TRBV12-3 or TRBV12-4 with TRBJ1-3; D may be TRBD1 (5 bases). V lost 5 bases, J lost 0 bases, and 14 bases lay in between. The CDR3 totals 16 residues.